This T cell receptor beta chain was obtained from a study of T-cell reconstitution after alpha-beta-depleted transplantation in children (dated by TCRdb to 2015 to 2016). Study-level background: Using TCR repertoire profiling, the study followed T-cell immune reconstitution in a quantitative way in children after TCRalphabeta/CD19-depleted allogeneic hematopoietic cell transplantation.

Germline trimming: 3 bases from V, 0 bases from J; junction bases outside gene matches: 2. Looking up the germline V gene yields CDR1 KGHSH and CDR2 LQKENI. Including cysteine and phenylalanine, the CDR3 has 16 amino acids. Left in the record is the CDR3 DNA by itself, 48 bases read in frame from the first base. The library was generated by PCR. The data were produced on an Illumina HiSeq 2500. To normalize quantification of the TCRbeta repertoire, the TCR libraries were built with molecular barcoding that relied on unique molecular identifiers. Using fastp trimming at Q25 and MiXCR clonotype assembly, TCRdb reanalyzed the public sequencing data and kept in-frame beta chains. When rows share a CDR3 protein, they turn into one entry using the most common DNA and genes. The sample has roughly 220,000 distinct CDR3 sequences on record, about 8.8% of them singletons. 5% to 5.5% of the sample comes from the top ten.

A note on this clonotype: Its antigen remains undetermined. The input lacks base qualities; no much larger clone sits a single base away.

Recombination joined TRBV18 with TRBJ1-5; 10 central nucleotides agree with TRBD1. The receptor comes from a human donor who donated a stem cell graft to a child with SCID. The sample here was PBMCs from the stem cell graft donor, taken from the stem cell graft. CDR3 reads: CASSPGTGASNQPQHF. The DNA sequence is as follows: TGTGCCAGCTCACCCGGGACAGGGGCTAGCAATCAGCCCCAGCATTTT.